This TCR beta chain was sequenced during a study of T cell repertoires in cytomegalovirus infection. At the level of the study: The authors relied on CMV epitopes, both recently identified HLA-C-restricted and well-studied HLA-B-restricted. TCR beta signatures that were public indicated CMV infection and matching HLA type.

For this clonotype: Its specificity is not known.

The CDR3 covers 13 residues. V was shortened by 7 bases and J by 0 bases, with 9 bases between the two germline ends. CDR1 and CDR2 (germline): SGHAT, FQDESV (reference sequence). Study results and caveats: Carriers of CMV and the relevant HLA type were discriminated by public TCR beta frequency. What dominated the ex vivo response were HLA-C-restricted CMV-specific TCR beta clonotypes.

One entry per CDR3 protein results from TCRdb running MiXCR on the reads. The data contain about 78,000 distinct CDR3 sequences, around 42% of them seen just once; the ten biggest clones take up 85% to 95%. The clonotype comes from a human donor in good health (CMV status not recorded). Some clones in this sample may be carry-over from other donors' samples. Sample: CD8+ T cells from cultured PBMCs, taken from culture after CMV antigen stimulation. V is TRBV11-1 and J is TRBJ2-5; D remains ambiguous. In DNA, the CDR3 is TGTGCCAGCACCCCCGGGTACCAAGAGACCCAGTACTTC. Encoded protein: CASTPGYQETQYF.